This T cell receptor beta chain originates from a study of blood T cell repertoires in COVID-19 (dated by TCRdb to about 2020). With regard to the full study: Samples from collaborators originated in the United States, Italy and Spain and spanned both the acute and convalescent phases of COVID-19. The repertoires were released in a freely available public database meant as a resource for research on the immune response to SARS-CoV-2. Where HLA class I and class II types were available, the types were taken from metadata supplied by the sample provider, not from assay-based typing. Deeply sampled blood TCRbeta repertoires from subjects exposed to, actively infected with, or recovered from COVID-19 were included in the dataset. The prospective study material was composed of cDNA or gDNA derived from T cells, B-cell-depleted T cells, or PBMCs. The samples were drawn from two sources: the first 160 participants of the ongoing ImmuneRACE study, and some 1,300 subjects contributed by 6 global collaborators. Sample metadata almost always included a de-identified subject ID, COVID-19 status, age in years and sex. Beyond this particular receptor, the publication reports: The amount of clinical and demographic metadata varied by source and participant and was provided uncurated.

On this clone: Its target antigen remains unknown. Base qualities are not recorded, but no much larger clone differs from it by a single base.

The collaborating institutions used their own protocols to collect whole blood in K2EDTA tubes. For TCRbeta analysis, collaborator samples were shipped as frozen whole blood, as isolated PBMCs, or as DNA extracted from either sample type. TCRbeta CDR3 regions were amplified from genomic DNA by means of the immunoSEQ Assay, a bias-controlled multiplex PCR. The study's processing was this. The number of nucleated cells in each sample was estimated from the amplification of reference gene primers within the assay. To quantify the absolute abundance of each unique TCRbeta CDR3 rearrangement, sequence reads were collapsed and filtered. Productive Simpson clonality was computed per sample as the square root of Simpson's diversity index over productive rearrangements. The table comes from immuneACCESS by way of TCRdb, which keeps in-frame sequences with V and J called. Part of the clones is missing from these tables; in studies checked, under half for an unresolved V gene and the rest for unknown reasons. Clonal size and the V and J genes are those of that table, whereas D and trimming came from the DNA. For this sample the table gives 150,000 to 170,000 clones, of which 75% to 95% were detected only once. The biggest ten clones account for about 0.55% of the sample.

For CDR1 and CDR2, the germline V gene lists SGHTA and FQGNSA. Reading from cysteine to phenylalanine, the CDR3 counts 15 amino acids. This entry keeps only the CDR3 DNA: 45 bases, framed from base 1. V loses 3 bases at its end and J loses 9 bases; junction bases beyond the gene matches: 5. What was sequenced was peripheral blood. The rearrangement combines TRBV7-2 with TRBJ2-1; TRBD2 aligns with 13 central bases. The TCR originated in a man over 45 with acute or convalescent COVID-19. CDR3 sequence: CASSFFTSGGGEQFF. The sequence in DNA is TGTGCCAGCAGCTTTTTTACTAGCGGGGGGGGTGAGCAGTTCTTC.